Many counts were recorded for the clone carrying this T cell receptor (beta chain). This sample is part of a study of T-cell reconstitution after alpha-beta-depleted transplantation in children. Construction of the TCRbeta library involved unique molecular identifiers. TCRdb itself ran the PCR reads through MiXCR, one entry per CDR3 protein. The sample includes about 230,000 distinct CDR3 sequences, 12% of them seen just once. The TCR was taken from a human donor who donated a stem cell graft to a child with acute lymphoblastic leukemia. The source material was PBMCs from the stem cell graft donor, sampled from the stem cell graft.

The CDR3 loop reads CASSSDRDTNYGYTF. In DNA form, the CDR3 reads TGTGCCAGCAGTTCGGACAGGGACACTAACTATGGCTACACCTTC. The genes are TRBV27 and TRBJ1-2, with 8 bases aligning to TRBD1. Unmatched junction bases numbered 4, after V lost 4 bases and J lost 0 bases. Germline values: CDR1 MNHEY, CDR2 SMNVEV (reference sequence). The CDR3 has 15 residues.